This section outlines one T cell receptor beta chain sequence together with its context. This clone's antigen is unknown. Per-base qualities were not stored, and no clone one base away is much larger. The method behind the library was 5' RACE. The sequencer listed for this sample is NextSeq 500. To allow correction of PCR and sequencing errors, the TCR library protocol tagged every TCR cDNA molecule with a unique molecular identifier. As for the authors' bioinformatics: TCR identification, UMI-based error correction and CDR3 extraction were all carried out with Decombinator tools. Expanded TCRs were defined as those above a frequency of 2 per 1,000, corresponding to the top 1% of the tumor frequency distribution. Renyi diversity was calculated using the R vegan package after each repertoire was subsampled 100 times to 5,000 TCRs. To build CDR3 similarity networks, amino acid triplet string-kernel similarity was used, and CDR3s were connected when their pairwise similarity was above 0.82. The public sequencing data were trimmed at Q25 with fastp and processed into clonotypes with MiXCR by TCRdb, which kept only in-frame beta chains. Each CDR3 protein appears once, grouped with its most common genes and DNA. The V and J calls follow TCRdb's processing rather than the paper's. For this sample the table gives roughly 91,000 distinct CDR3 sequences, of which 15% to 25% were detected only once. The ten largest make up 6.2% of the sample.

These data originate in a study of spatial heterogeneity in lung cancer (dated by TCRdb to the late 2010s). Regarding the research as a whole: Beta-chain transcripts were consistently detected in greater numbers than alpha-chain transcripts, which likely reflected higher beta-chain transcript abundance. In the raw uncorrected reads, each unique combination of TCR and UMI appeared on average more than ten times. In non-small cell lung cancer, the study quantitatively compared TCR alpha and beta repertoires across several tumor regions, matched nontumor lung, and blood. TCR repertoire features were related to nonsynonymous mutation counts determined by whole-exome sequencing of tumor tissue. At surgery, 220 tumor regions, 63 to 70 matched nontumor lung samples and a few dozen PBMC samples were TCR-sequenced for both alpha and beta chains.

This specimen's time point label, interpreted: sample taken at primary tumor resection. Whole RNA extracted from tumor and nontumor lung tissue, or from cryopreserved PBMC samples, was used for TCR sequencing without cell sorting. Samples were obtained from approximately 70 patients with early-stage, untreated non-small cell lung cancer from the lung TRACERx cohort. Patients were selected for TCR sequencing only if sufficient RNA was available from at least two tumor regions. V was cut back by 3 bases and J by 0 bases, leaving a gap of 18 bases between them. The CDR3 starts with the cysteine, ends with the phenylalanine, and has 17 residues. Solely the CDR3 DNA is kept, with 51 bases framed from the first base. On the study overall, not on this receptor specifically: Additional single-cell paired TCR alpha and beta sequencing was considered necessary to confirm, at a functional level, the hypothesis that regional TCRs recognize regional mutations. Ubiquitous expanded tumor TCRs were detected in blood more often at tumor resection than at routine follow-up.

The V and J segments used are TRBV23-1 and TRBJ2-7; a weak D assignment points to TRBD1 (6 bases agree). TRBV23-1 belongs to the ORF category, with a function that is uncertain. The sequencing used PBMCs, collected at surgery. The receptor was isolated from a male donor with early-stage non-small cell lung cancer. The CDR3 protein sequence reads: CASSQTGTPPSSYEQYF. DNA sequence: TGCGCCAGCAGTCAGACCGGGACACCCCCGAGCTCCTACGAGCAGTACTTC.